This is a list of T cell receptor beta chains from one sample in a study of Tregs in tolerant kidney transplant recipients. The assay was immunoSEQ multiplex PCR, and TCRdb's table has in-frame clones only and misses some. The repertoire holds tens of thousands of clones, with 85% to 90% as singletons. This specimen consisted of CD4+ T cells from blood, obtained before the transplant. The receptors come from a human donor who received a combined kidney and bone marrow transplant. Each CDR3 is given with its conserved first and last residue. A D gene is named only where the DNA matches it firmly. Size tells how often a clone was seen (once, few, many) or the class of an expanded clone, and some rows leave it out.

d_call	clone_size	j_call	v_call	cdr3_aa	cdr3_nt
TRBD1	once	TRBJ2-7	TRBV7-2	CASSLYRGAYEQYF	TGTGCCAGCAGCTTATACAGGGGGGCCTACGAGCAGTACTTC
-	-	TRBJ1-1	TRBV25-1	CASSDREATEAFF	TGTGCCAGCAGTGACAGGGAGGCCACTGAAGCTTTCTTT
-	-	TRBJ2-5	TRBV7-8	CASSFRDTETQYF	TGTGCCAGCAGCTTCCGGGACACGGAGACCCAGTACTTC
TRBD2	-	TRBJ2-7	TRBV29-1	CSVGTSGRVVEQYF	TGCAGCGTGGGAACTAGCGGGAGGGTAGTCGAGCAGTACTTC
TRBD1	-	TRBJ1-2	TRBV7-9	CASSLGDRGKDYGYTF	TGTGCCAGCAGCTTAGGGGACAGGGGAAAGGACTATGGCTACACCTTC
-	-	TRBJ1-5	TRBV6-1	CATKGPDQGNQPQHF	TGTGCCACCAAGGGTCCAGATCAGGGGAATCAGCCCCAGCATTTT
-	-	TRBJ2-7	TRBV30	CAWRAGEAYEQYF	TGTGCCTGGAGGGCCGGGGAGGCCTACGAGCAGTACTTC
-	-	TRBJ2-2	TRBV19	CASIARGAGELFF	TGTGCCAGTATCGCCAGGGGCGCCGGGGAGCTGTTTTTT
TRBD1	-	TRBJ2-1	TRBV6-5	CASTPGQGRNEQFF	TGTGCCAGCACCCCGGGACAGGGGAGGAATGAGCAGTTCTTC
TRBD2	-	TRBJ2-1	TRBV5-1	CASSLVATSGMEGNYNEQFF	TGCGCCAGCAGCTTGGTGGCGACTAGCGGGATGGAGGGTAACTACAATGAGCAGTTCTTC
TRBD2	-	TRBJ2-1	TRBV7-9	CASRASGTNNEQFF	TGTGCCAGCAGAGCGAGCGGGACTAACAATGAGCAGTTCTTC
TRBD2	-	TRBJ2-7	TRBV7-2	CASSLQLAILGEQYF	TGTGCCAGCAGCTTACAACTAGCGATCCTGGGGGAGCAGTACTTC
TRBD2	-	TRBJ2-7	TRBV5-6	CASSRSGDSYEQYF	TGTGCCAGCAGCCGTAGCGGGGATAGCTACGAGCAGTACTTC
TRBD2	once	TRBJ2-4	TRBV10-3	CATSRGGLAGVGVKNIQYF	TGTGCCACCTCCCGGGGGGGACTAGCGGGAGTCGGGGTGAAAAACATTCAGTACTTC
-	-	TRBJ2-2	TRBV7-2	CASRLVQANTGELFF	TGTGCCAGCAGACTAGTCCAGGCGAACACCGGGGAGCTGTTTTTT
-	-	TRBJ1-5	TRBV2	CASSEQGLPSNQPQHF	TGTGCCAGCAGTGAACAGGGCCTCCCTAGCAATCAGCCCCAGCATTTT
TRBD2	-	TRBJ2-7	TRBV6-5	CASSYSGLAGVYEQYF	TGTGCCAGCAGTTACTCTGGGCTAGCGGGAGTCTACGAGCAGTACTTC
-	-	TRBJ2-7	TRBV7-2	CASSAGLPTSYEQYF	TGTGCCAGCAGCGCGGGACTGCCGACCTCCTACGAGCAGTACTTC
-	-	TRBJ2-7	TRBV10-3	CAISDSSYEQYF	TGTGCCATCAGTGACAGCTCCTACGAGCAGTACTTC
-	-	TRBJ2-1	TRBV18	CASSELGHEQFF	TGTGCCAGCTCAGAACTAGGGCATGAGCAGTTCTTC
-	-	TRBJ1-5	TRBV28	CASSSHSGAASNQPQHF	TGTGCCAGCAGTTCTCACTCAGGGGCCGCTAGCAATCAGCCCCAGCATTTT
TRBD1	-	TRBJ1-5	TRBV6-5	CASSSGQGGNQPQHF	TGTGCCAGCAGTTCCGGACAGGGTGGCAATCAGCCCCAGCATTTT
TRBD2	-	TRBJ2-7	TRBV10-3	CAISESGPRLAGGESYEQYF	TGTGCCATCAGTGAGTCAGGGCCCCGACTAGCGGGAGGAGAGTCCTACGAGCAGTACTTC
-	-	TRBJ2-7	TRBV5-1	CASSLRGAGEQYF	TGCGCCAGCAGCTTGCGGGGGGCGGGCGAGCAGTACTTC
TRBD1	-	TRBJ1-2	TRBV30	CAWSAGQGATYGYTF	TGTGCCTGGAGTGCGGGACAGGGGGCGACCTATGGCTACACCTTC
TRBD1	-	TRBJ2-7	TRBV6-5	CASSPTGVGEQYF	TGTGCCAGCAGTCCGACAGGGGTGGGCGAGCAGTACTTC
-	few	TRBJ1-2	TRBV2	CASRPDSNYGYTF	TGTGCCAGCAGGCCTGACAGTAACTATGGCTACACCTTC
TRBD2	few	TRBJ2-7	TRBV7-9	CASGGDHEQYF	TGTGCCAGTGGGGGGGACCACGAGCAGTACTTC
TRBD1	-	TRBJ2-7	TRBV19	CASSLSPGQGYEQYF	TGTGCCAGTAGCCTCTCCCCGGGACAGGGCTACGAGCAGTACTTC
-	-	TRBJ2-1	TRBV27	CASRHYNEQFF	TGTGCCAGCCGACACTACAATGAGCAGTTCTTC
TRBD1	-	TRBJ1-1	TRBV27	CASSLQGAGNTEAFF	TGTGCCAGCAGTTTACAGGGGGCGGGGAACACTGAAGCTTTCTTT
-	-	TRBJ2-3	TRBV5-6	CASSLAGQPLSTDTQYF	TGTGCCAGCAGCTTGGCCGGACAACCACTGAGCACAGATACGCAGTATTTT
TRBD2	-	TRBJ2-3	TRBV7-2	CASSWTGLADTQYF	TGTGCCAGCAGCTGGACTGGACTAGCAGATACGCAGTATTTT
TRBD2	-	TRBJ2-7	TRBV4-2	CASSQELAGAYEQYF	TGTGCCAGCAGCCAAGAGCTAGCGGGAGCCTACGAGCAGTACTTC
-	-	TRBJ1-1	TRBV7-2	CASSLVAGETEAFF	TGTGCCAGCAGCTTAGTGGCAGGGGAGACTGAAGCTTTCTTT
TRBD2	-	TRBJ2-7	TRBV19	CASSSAGGSYEQYF	TGTGCCAGTAGTAGCGCGGGAGGCTCCTACGAGCAGTACTTC
TRBD2	-	TRBJ2-7	TRBV28	CASSLSGSGSYEQYF	TGTGCCAGCAGTCTCAGCGGGAGCGGGTCCTACGAGCAGTACTTC
TRBD1	-	TRBJ2-5	TRBV19	CASSGDREETQYF	TGTGCCAGTAGTGGGGACAGGGAAGAGACCCAGTACTTC
TRBD2	once	TRBJ2-7	TRBV29-1	CSVGSGGDEQYF	TGCAGCGTCGGAAGTGGGGGGGACGAGCAGTACTTC
TRBD1	-	TRBJ2-5	TRBV7-9	CASSLGTGEETQYF	TGTGCCAGCAGCTTAGGAACAGGGGAAGAGACCCAGTACTTC
-	-	TRBJ2-1	TRBV29-1	CSVEGFSSNEQFF	TGCAGCGTTGAAGGCTTTTCGAGCAATGAGCAGTTCTTC
-	once	TRBJ2-7	TRBV5-1	CASSSTGGHEQYF	TGCGCCAGCAGCTCCACCGGAGGCCACGAGCAGTACTTC
TRBD1	-	TRBJ2-1	TRBV5-5	CASSLGQGGFYEQFF	TGTGCCAGCAGCTTGGGACAGGGTGGTTTCTATGAGCAGTTCTTC
TRBD1	-	TRBJ2-7	TRBV7-9	CASSLRDRALEQYF	TGTGCCAGCAGCCTCCGGGACAGGGCTCTCGAGCAGTACTTC
-	-	TRBJ2-2	TRBV7-2	CASSPTGELFF	TGTGCCAGCAGCCCGACCGGGGAGCTGTTTTTT
-	-	TRBJ1-3	TRBV5-1	CASSLGGSGNTIYF	TGCGCCAGCAGCTTGGGAGGCTCTGGAAACACCATATATTTT
TRBD2	-	TRBJ2-1	TRBV5-1	CASSKIAGSTYNEQFF	TGCGCCAGCAGCAAAATAGCGGGCTCGACCTACAATGAGCAGTTCTTC
-	-	TRBJ2-7	TRBV28	CASSLSFSSYEQYF	TGTGCCAGCAGTTTATCCTTTAGCTCCTACGAGCAGTACTTC